This T cell receptor (beta chain) stems from a study of blood T cell repertoires in COVID-19 (dated by TCRdb to about 2020). Background on the whole study: Collaborator samples came from the United States, Italy and Spain and covered acute and convalescent phases of COVID-19. The samples were drawn from two sources: the first 160 participants of the ongoing ImmuneRACE study, and fewer than 1,500 subjects contributed by 6 global collaborators. Where available, HLA class I and class II types were taken from metadata supplied by the sample provider and were not determined by assay-based typing. The dataset comprised deeply sampled blood TCRbeta repertoires from subjects exposed to, actively infected with, or recovered from COVID-19. The repertoires were released in a freely available public database meant as a resource for research on the immune response to SARS-CoV-2. The sample metadata nearly always contained a de-identified subject ID, COVID-19 status, age in years and sex. The prospective study material was composed of cDNA or gDNA derived from T cells, B-cell-depleted T cells, or PBMCs.

Each collaborating institution followed its own protocols to collect whole blood in K2EDTA tubes. For TCRbeta analysis, collaborator samples were shipped as frozen whole blood, as isolated PBMCs, or as DNA extracted from either sample type. The paper's findings and limits, for the study overall: The quantity of clinical and demographic metadata differed by source and by participant and was supplied without curation.

The immunoSEQ Assay, a bias-controlled multiplex PCR, was used to amplify TCRbeta CDR3 regions from genomic DNA. As for how the authors treated the data: Nucleated cell counts per sample were estimated from amplification of reference gene primers within the assay. Sequence reads were collapsed and filtered to measure the absolute abundance of every unique TCRbeta CDR3 rearrangement. For each sample, productive Simpson clonality was calculated as the square root of Simpson's diversity index across productive rearrangements. The table was pulled from immuneACCESS by TCRdb, which kept in-frame rearrangements only. Such tables lose some clones; where checked, under half of the loss comes from unresolved V genes, and the rest has no known cause. D and trimming were read from the DNA, whereas the V and J calls and clone size are those reported in that table. The sample table holds 100,000 or so clones, of which roughly nine tenths were seen once. Together, the top ten hold over 7% of the sample.

With respect to this clone: The target of this receptor is not known. Within one base of it there is no much larger clone, and no base qualities were kept.

The CDR3 goes from the cysteine to the phenylalanine over 13 residues. CDR3 DNA only is kept here, 39 bases in frame from base 1. Between the V and J ends, shortened by 7 bases and 6 bases respectively, the junction contains 13 bases. CDR1 and CDR2, per the germline V gene, are SGHDT and YYEEEE. The rearranged segments are TRBV5-6 and TRBJ2-2, with the D gene uncertain. Sequencing was done on a sample of peripheral blood. This sequence originates from a man aged 25-45 years in a cohort sampled during active COVID-19. The DNA sequence is TGTGCCAGCGCTGAAGTACCAGCCGGGGAGCTGTTTTTT. This gives the protein CASAEVPAGELFF.